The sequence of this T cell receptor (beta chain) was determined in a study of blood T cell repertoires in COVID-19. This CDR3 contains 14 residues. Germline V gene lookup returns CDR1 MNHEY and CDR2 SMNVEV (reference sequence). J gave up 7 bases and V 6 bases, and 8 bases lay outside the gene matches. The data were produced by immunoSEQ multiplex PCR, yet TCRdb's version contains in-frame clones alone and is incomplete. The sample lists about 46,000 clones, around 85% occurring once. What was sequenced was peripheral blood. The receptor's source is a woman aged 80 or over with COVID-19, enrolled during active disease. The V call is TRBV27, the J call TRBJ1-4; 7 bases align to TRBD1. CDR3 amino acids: CASRRQGAREKLFF. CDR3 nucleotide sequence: TGTGCCAGCAGGCGACAGGGCGCTCGTGAAAAACTGTTTTTT.